One sample yielded the 26 T cell receptor beta chains listed below, sequenced in a study of blood T cells in healthy people across ages. A J-beta primer mix and a sample-barcoded 5' primer were used in a second PCR of roughly 6 to 11 cycles. TCRdb called the 5' RACE reads again in MiXCR, with one record for every CDR3 protein. The sample yields 760,000 or so distinct CDR3 sequences, approximately 25% seen once. Separately, the same data were catalogued under a study of T cells of mothers and their children.

Sample: blood. These receptor sequences come from a boy between 10 and 17 years old in good health.

V and J are TRBV7-2 and TRBJ1-5, with D unresolved. V lost 5 bases and J lost 7, with 12 bases in between. The germline V gene has CDR1 SGHTA and CDR2 FQGNSA. This CDR3 spans 13 amino acids. The CDR3 spells CASSRTHGQPQHF. CDR3 coding DNA: TGTGCCAGCAGCCGGACCCACGGACAGCCCCAGCATTTT.

This clonotype was seen just once. The J gene is TRBJ1-4, the V gene TRBV7-2; 9 bases align to TRBD1. The CDR3 loop spans 16 amino acids. The J segment lost 7 bases and the V segment lost 5 bases, leaving 11 bases of the junction unmatched. From germline, CDR1 is SGHTA and CDR2 FQGNSA. The CDR3 reads CASSTTIGTGSEKLFF. The CDR3, as DNA: TGTGCCAGCAGCACAACGATAGGGACAGGGAGTGAAAAACTGTTTTTT. Full variable domain (outside the CDR3, taken from reference TRBV7-2 and TRBJ1-4): GAGVSQSPSNKVTEKGKDVELRCDPISGHTALYWYRQSLGQGLEFLIYFQGNSAPDKSGLPSDRFSAERTGGSVSTLTIQRTQQEDSAVYLCASSTTIGTGSEKLFFGSGTQLSVL.

The gene calls are TRBV11-2 and TRBJ1-2, with TRBD1 matching over 11 bases. V shed 2 bases and J 4 bases; nucleotides not matched to a gene: 3. The germline V gene has CDR1 SGHAT and CDR2 FQNNGV. The CDR3 has 15 amino acids. Here the CDR3 DNA reads TGTGCCAGCAGCTTATGGACAGGGGGCGGCTATGGCTACACCTTC. It encodes CASSLWTGGGYGYTF.

This clonotype has just a few counts. This chain links TRBV7-9 with TRBJ1-5; 8 bases are shared with TRBD1. V gave up 5 bases and J gave up 7 bases; unmatched junction bases: 7. The CDR3 sequence is 14 residues long. Germline-derived CDR1 and CDR2 are SEHNR and FQNEAQ (reference sequence). CDR3 DNA sequence: TGTGCCAGCAGCCACACAGGGGGAGGGCAGCCCCAGCATTTT. The encoded protein is CASSHTGGGQPQHF.

The V gene is TRBV7-2, the J gene TRBJ2-5, with 9 positions matching TRBD2. The V gene end was trimmed by 1 base and the J gene end by 2 bases; junction bases not matched to a gene: 2. Germline V gene sequence: CDR1 SGHTA, CDR2 FQGNSA. The CDR3 length is 15 residues. The CDR3 spells CASSLGTSVQETQYF. The DNA for the CDR3 is TGTGCCAGCAGCTTAGGGACTAGCGTTCAAGAGACCCAGTACTTC.

The V gene is TRBV7-9, the J gene TRBJ2-5; D gene uncertain. The CDR3 runs 14 residues. Trimming took off 1 base at V and 2 bases at J, with 8 bases between the two ends. Germline loops: CDR1 SEHNR, CDR2 FQNEAQ (reference sequence). CDR3 in amino acids: CASSLGMGQETQYF. For the CDR3, the DNA is TGTGCCAGCAGCTTAGGAATGGGACAAGAGACCCAGTACTTC.

CDR3 coding DNA: TGTGCCAGTAGGGAACAGGGAGAGGGTCAGCCCCAGCATTTT. Translated, it gives CASREQGEGQPQHF. The rearrangement joins TRBV19 to TRBJ1-5; a weak D match, TRBD1 (6 bases). This CDR3 has 14 amino acids. V was cut by 6 bases and J by 6 bases, with 15 bases left in between. Germline CDR1 and CDR2: LNHDA and SQIVND (reference sequence).

In this sample, this clonotype turned up a few times. The chain employs TRBV12-3 or TRBV12-4 and TRBJ1-6; no firm D call. The CDR3 is made up of 15 amino acids. V lost 8 bases and J 11 bases, leaving 22 bases between the germline ends. CDR3: CASRPPDGGSAPLHF. In DNA form, the CDR3 reads TGTGCCAGCCGGCCCCCGGACGGCGGTTCTGCACCCCTCCACTTT.

This clonotype was counted only a few times. This rearrangement joins TRBV28 to TRBJ2-5; no clear D. Looked up from germline, CDR1 is MDHEN and CDR2 is SYDVKM. This CDR3 has 11 residues. Trimming cost V 4 bases and J 11 bases, with 11 bases left between them. The CDR3 bases are TGTGCCAGCAGTTATCAAATCGGGCAGTACTTC. This translates into CASSYQIGQYF.

The chain carries TRBV2 and TRBJ1-3; perhaps TRBD1 as D (6 bases). Trimming left V 10 bases short and J 2 bases short, with 12 bases between. Germline values: CDR1 SNHLY, CDR2 FYNNEI. CDR3 length equals 13 residues. The CDR3 bases are TGTGCCATCACCACAGGGACTGGAAACACCATATATTTT. Residues: CAITTGTGNTIYF.

J is TRBJ2-7 and V is TRBV6-1, with 12 bases lining up with TRBD2. The V gene's germline CDR1 is MNHNS and CDR2 SASEGT. This CDR3 is built from 17 residues. Trimming cost V 5 bases and J 3 bases; bases outside gene matches: 11. The CDR3 DNA reads TGTGCCAGCAGTAAAATAAGACTAGCGGGAGCGAGCTACGAGCAGTACTTC. It encodes CASSKIRLAGASYEQYF.

This clonotype showed up many times. The genes are TRBV7-2 and TRBJ2-5; 11 bases match TRBD2. The V and J ends lost 0 bases and 2 bases, in that order; junction bases with no gene match: 14. This CDR3 spans 20 amino acids. Germline V gene lookup returns CDR1 SGHTA and CDR2 FQGNSA. The CDR3 DNA follows: TGTGCCAGCAGCTTAGCCCCTCGTTTAGCGGGAGGGCCTTGGCAAGAGACCCAGTACTTC. It specifies CASSLAPRLAGGPWQETQYF.

The chain combines TRBV6-2 or TRBV6-3 with TRBJ2-1; no firm D call. The germline gives CDR1 MNHEY, CDR2 SVGEGT. V lost 6 bases, J lost 3 bases, and 9 bases lay in between. The CDR3 has 13 amino acids. The CDR3 DNA reads TGTGCCAGCAGGGAAGACGGCTACAATGAGCAGTTCTTC. Its translation: CASREDGYNEQFF.

The gene calls are TRBV5-6 and TRBJ2-6; D is unclear. This CDR3 is built from 15 residues. The V gene lost 3 bases and the J gene lost 1 base, with 8 bases spanning the gap. Germline V lookup: CDR1 SGHDT, CDR2 YYEEEE. Here the CDR3 reads CASSYRRSGANVLTF. CDR3 nucleotides: TGTGCCAGCAGCTACCGACGGTCTGGGGCCAACGTCCTGACTTTC.

This clonotype was recorded a few times. The chain couples TRBV28 to TRBJ2-3; D remains ambiguous. Germline CDR1 and CDR2: MDHEN and SYDVKM. The V and J ends lost 7 bases and 0 bases respectively, with 14 bases between them. This CDR3 contains 15 residues. For the CDR3, the DNA is TGTGCCAGCAACGCGGACCGAACTAGCACAGATACGCAGTATTTT. The encoded protein is CASNADRTSTDTQYF.

The sample holds a few counts of this clonotype. The V gene is TRBV6-5, the J gene TRBJ1-2; D unresolved. Germline V gene sequence: CDR1 MNHEY, CDR2 SVGAGI. The CDR3 sequence is 12 residues long. V was cut by 6 bases and J by 2 bases, with 7 bases left in between. CDR3 nucleotide sequence: TGTGCCAGCAGGGGTGGCAACTATGGCTACACCTTC. It yields the protein CASRGGNYGYTF.

In this sample, this clonotype turned up many times. The chain links TRBV20-1 to TRBJ2-1; 9 bases map to TRBD2. CDR1 and CDR2 from the germline V gene are DFQATT and SNEGSKA (reference sequence). The CDR3 has 13 residues. Losses at the gene ends were 1 base for V and 15 bases for J; bases not matched to a gene: 10. This chain's CDR3 is CSARVSSGSFMFF. CDR3 DNA: TGCAGTGCTAGAGTCAGTAGCGGGAGTTTTATGTTCTTC.

This clonotype was seen more than once but under ten times. This chain uses TRBV2 with TRBJ2-5, with 8 nucleotides matching TRBD2. Germline V CDR1 and CDR2: SNHLY, FYNNEI. The CDR3 consists of 16 residues. The J segment lost 5 bases and the V segment lost 4 bases, leaving 12 bases of the junction unmatched. Here the CDR3 reads CASSAASGSPKETQYF. Written as DNA, the CDR3 is TGTGCCAGCAGTGCTGCTAGCGGGTCCCCCAAGGAGACCCAGTACTTC.

This clonotype has just a few counts. A read error may account for a junction end that differs from germline. The chain couples TRBV6-5 to TRBJ2-1; 10 positions match TRBD1. The CDR3 runs 18 residues. Germline assignment: CDR1 MNHEY and CDR2 SVGAGI. CDR3: CASSYSADRGSSYNERFF. In nucleotides, the CDR3 is TGTGCCAGCAGTTACTCGGCGGACAGGGGGAGCTCCTACAATGAGCGGTTCTTC.

This clonotype was seen only a few times. This chain links TRBV24-1 with TRBJ2-1; no clear D. The J call may not be correct, given that the DNA end is closer to TRBJ2-7. There are 14 residues in the CDR3. Germline CDR1 reads KGHDR; CDR2 reads SFDVKD. CDR3 DNA: TGTGCCACCAGTGCCTCCAGCTATGCCTACGAGCAGTACTTC. It encodes CATSASSYAYEQYF.

V is TRBV11-1 and J is TRBJ2-1, with 11 bases lining up with TRBD2. The V gene end was trimmed by 5 bases and the J gene end by 5 bases; junction bases not matched to a gene: 8. Per the germline V gene, CDR1 is SGHAT and CDR2 is FQDESV (reference sequence). This CDR3 contains 16 residues. The CDR3 sequence: CASSPRVAGGHNEQFF. The CDR3 nucleotides read TGTGCCAGCAGCCCGAGAGTAGCGGGAGGGCACAATGAGCAGTTCTTC. The entire variable domain, with the rest obtained from reference TRBV11-1 and TRBJ2-1, is as follows: EAEVAQSPRYKITEKSQAVAFWCDPISGHATLYWYRQILGQGPELLVQFQDESVVDDSQLPKDRFSAERLKGVDSTLKIQPAELGDSAMYLCASSPRVAGGHNEQFFGPGTRLTVL.

V and J are TRBV4-1 and TRBJ2-5, with D perhaps TRBD2 (7 bases). The last part of the DNA fits TRBJ2-1 better; the J call may be wrong. Germline V gene lookup returns CDR1 MGHRA and CDR2 YSYEKL. This CDR3 comprises 14 residues. The CDR3 reads CASSQPPGGGEQFF. The CDR3 bases are TGCGCCAGCAGCCAACCCCCGGGGGGCGGTGAGCAGTTCTTC.

The rearrangement links TRBV5-5 to TRBJ2-5; possibly TRBD2 for D (5 bases). With the DNA end fitting TRBJ2-7 better, the J assignment may be wrong. CDR1 and CDR2 from the germline V gene are SGHKS and YYEKEE (reference sequence). The length of the CDR3 is 14 residues. The CDR3 DNA follows: TGTGCCAGCAGCTTGGGAGGGTTCCTGTCCGAGCAGTACTTC. Encoded protein: CASSLGGFLSEQYF.

V usage is TRBV20-1 and J usage is TRBJ2-7, with 8 bases aligning to TRBD2. V gave up 0 bases and J gave up 4 bases; unmatched junction bases: 8. Germline V lookup: CDR1 DFQATT, CDR2 SNEGSKA (reference sequence). This CDR3 is built from 15 residues. CDR3 sequence reads: CSARDFAGGPYEQYF. As DNA, the CDR3 is TGCAGTGCTAGAGATTTCGCGGGAGGCCCTTACGAGCAGTACTTC.

This clonotype was detected only a few times. The chain recombines TRBV29-1 with TRBJ2-5, with D maybe TRBD1 (6 bases). Germline V gene sequence: CDR1 SQVTM, CDR2 ANQGSEA. V was trimmed by 5 bases and J by 2 bases, leaving 9 bases between them. This CDR3 region has 12 residues. CDR3 sequence reads: CSVRTEQETQYF. In nucleotides, the CDR3 is TGCAGCGTTCGGACAGAGCAAGAGACCCAGTACTTC.

The rearrangement uses TRBV7-2 and TRBJ2-7, with D tentatively TRBD1 (5 bases). The V end was cut by 2 bases, the J end by 6 bases, with 11 bases between. This CDR3 comprises 13 residues. Per germline, CDR1 SGHTA and CDR2 FQGNSA. The CDR3 protein is CASSLRGYGEQYF. The CDR3 DNA sequence: TGTGCCAGCAGCTTAAGGGGATACGGCGAGCAGTACTTC. The complete variable domain, with remaining parts taken from reference TRBV7-2 and TRBJ2-7, reads GAGVSQSPSNKVTEKGKDVELRCDPISGHTALYWYRQSLGQGLEFLIYFQGNSAPDKSGLPSDRFSAERTGGSVSTLTIQRTQQEDSAVYLCASSLRGYGEQYFGPGTRLTVT.